The rows below give T cell receptor beta chains drawn from one sample of a study of blood T cell repertoires in COVID-19. Method: immunoSEQ multiplex PCR; TCRdb's copy keeps in-frame clones and lacks some. The sample has about 140,000 clones, around 78% seen once; the top ten hold more than 3.5%. Specimen: peripheral blood. These receptors all stem from a woman aged 80 or over with active or convalescent COVID-19. Each CDR3 is given with its conserved first and last residue. Fields, in order: V gene, D gene, clone size, J gene, CDR3 protein, CDR3 DNA. The D gene is left open where the match is weak. Clone size is shown for a subset of rows, as once, few, many or a class of expanded clone.

V: TRBV14
D: TRBD1
size: -
J: TRBJ1-5
CDR3: CASSQLPGQGTSKRINQPQHF
DNA: TGTGCCAGCAGCCAATTACCGGGACAGGGGACTTCTAAACGAATAAATCAGCCCCAGCATTTT

V: TRBV2
D: -
size: -
J: TRBJ1-4
CDR3: CASLDPRGLAEKLFF
DNA: TGTGCCAGCCTCGACCCCAGGGGATTGGCTGAAAAACTGTTTTTT

V: TRBV7-8
D: TRBD2
size: -
J: TRBJ2-3
CDR3: CASSLGLAGMLDTQYF
DNA: TGTGCCAGCAGCTTAGGACTAGCGGGGATGCTAGATACGCAGTATTTT

V: TRBV11-2
D: -
size: -
J: TRBJ2-3
CDR3: CASSLEGAGTDTQYF
DNA: TGTGCCAGCAGCTTAGAGGGGGCCGGCACAGATACGCAGTATTTT

V: TRBV12-1
D: -
size: -
J: TRBJ1-1
CDR3: CASSPPLAFF
DNA: TGTGCCAGCAGCCCCCCTTTAGCTTTCTTT

V: TRBV9
D: -
size: -
J: TRBJ2-7
CDR3: CASSVGGAGYEQYF
DNA: TGTGCCAGCAGCGTCGGCGGGGCCGGGTACGAGCAGTACTTC

V: TRBV23-1
D: TRBD1
size: -
J: TRBJ2-7
CDR3: CATPDRGPFYEQYF
DNA: TGCGCCACCCCCGACAGGGGGCCGTTCTACGAGCAGTACTTC

V: TRBV5-5
D: -
size: -
J: TRBJ2-1
CDR3: CASSDLGGGLQKFF
DNA: TGTGCCAGCAGCGACCTCGGAGGCGGACTCCAGAAGTTCTTC

V: TRBV11-2
D: -
size: -
J: TRBJ1-2
CDR3: CASSPLRGNYGYTF
DNA: TGTGCCAGCAGCCCTCTGCGAGGGAACTATGGCTACACCTTC

V: TRBV6-1
D: -
size: -
J: TRBJ1-1
CDR3: CASSETFFAEAFF
DNA: TGTGCCAGCAGTGAAACTTTTTTTGCTGAAGCTTTCTTT

V: TRBV9
D: TRBD1
size: few
J: TRBJ2-2
CDR3: CASSGQGANTGELFF
DNA: TGTGCCAGCAGCGGACAGGGGGCGAACACCGGGGAGCTGTTTTTT